This T cell receptor (beta chain) emerged from a study of Ad26.COV2.S vaccination and SARS-CoV-2 variants. Study as a whole: Donor had been placed in the Ad26.COV2.S arm of the COV1001 trial.

Treatment described: some 19 received Ad26.COV2.S at low or high dose, single or two shots; about five received placebo; per-sample allocation not given. The investigators took samples on day 63 after the first vaccine or placebo injection. It was an adult aged 18-55 years in Boston who was the donor. General study points: Placebo recipients showed lower spike-specific TCR breadth than vaccinees. It was reported that spike-specific CD8+ and CD4+ T cell responses were substantially broad after vaccination.

The CDR3 covers 14 residues. Germline CDR1 LNHDA, CDR2 SQIVND (reference sequence). V was trimmed by 4 bases and J by 3 bases, leaving 12 bases between them. Remarks on this clone: What it binds is unknown.

This table comes from immunoSEQ multiplex PCR, and its TCRdb copy is limited to in-frame clones, with some not included. The table records some 390,000 clones, approximately 89% of them present only once. Sequenced here: peripheral blood, sampled in a trial of Ad26.COV2.S vaccine versus placebo. The J gene is TRBJ1-1, the V gene TRBV19; D is undetermined. This TCR came from a person between 18 and 59 years old who received the Ad26.COV2.S COVID-19 vaccine or a placebo. The CDR3 loop is CASSNGDEDTEAFF. The CDR3 nucleotides read TGTGCCAGTAGTAACGGGGATGAGGACACTGAAGCTTTCTTT.